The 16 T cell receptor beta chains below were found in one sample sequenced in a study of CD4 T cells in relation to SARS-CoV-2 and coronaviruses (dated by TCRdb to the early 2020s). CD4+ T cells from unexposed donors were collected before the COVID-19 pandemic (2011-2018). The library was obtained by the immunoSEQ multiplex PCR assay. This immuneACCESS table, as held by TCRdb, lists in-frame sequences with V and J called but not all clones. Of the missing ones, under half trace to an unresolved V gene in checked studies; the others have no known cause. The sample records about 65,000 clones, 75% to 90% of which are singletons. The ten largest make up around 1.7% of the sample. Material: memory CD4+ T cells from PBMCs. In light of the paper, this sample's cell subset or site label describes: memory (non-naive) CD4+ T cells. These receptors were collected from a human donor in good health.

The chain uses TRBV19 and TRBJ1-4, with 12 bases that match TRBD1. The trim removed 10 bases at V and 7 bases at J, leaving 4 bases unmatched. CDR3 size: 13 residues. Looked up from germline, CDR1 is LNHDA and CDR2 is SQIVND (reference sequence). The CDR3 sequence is CATSGQGAEKLFF. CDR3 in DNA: TGTGCCACCTCGGGACAGGGGGCTGAAAAACTGTTTTTT.

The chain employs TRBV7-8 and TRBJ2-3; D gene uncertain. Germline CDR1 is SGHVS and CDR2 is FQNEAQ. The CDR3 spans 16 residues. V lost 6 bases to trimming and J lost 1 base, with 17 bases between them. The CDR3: CASRPPPSAGTDTQYF. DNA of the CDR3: TGTGCCAGCAGACCCCCTCCTAGTGCGGGCACAGATACGCAGTATTTT.

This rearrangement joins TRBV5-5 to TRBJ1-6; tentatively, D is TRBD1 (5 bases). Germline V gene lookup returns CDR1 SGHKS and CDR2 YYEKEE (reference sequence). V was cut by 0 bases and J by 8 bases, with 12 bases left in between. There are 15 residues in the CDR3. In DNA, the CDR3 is TGTGCCAGCAGCTTGGTCGGGGCGTTGGATTCACCCCTCCACTTT. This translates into CASSLVGALDSPLHF. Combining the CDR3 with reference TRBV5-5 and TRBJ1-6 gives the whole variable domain DAGVTQSPTHLIKTRGQQVTLRCSPISGHKSVSWYQQVLGQGPQFIFQYYEKEERGRGNFPDRFSARQFPNYSSELNVNALLLGDSALYLCASSLVGALDSPLHFGNGTRLTVT.

The CDR3 loop is CSASLPGQGAYEQYF. The CDR3 DNA reads as TGCAGTGCTAGTCTACCGGGACAGGGGGCCTACGAGCAGTACTTC. The rearrangement links TRBV20-1 to TRBJ2-7; 11 bases fit TRBD1. The ends lost 3 bases at V and 2 bases at J; junction bases unmatched: 6. CDR3 size: 15 residues. CDR1 is DFQATT, CDR2 SNEGSKA, per germline (reference sequence).

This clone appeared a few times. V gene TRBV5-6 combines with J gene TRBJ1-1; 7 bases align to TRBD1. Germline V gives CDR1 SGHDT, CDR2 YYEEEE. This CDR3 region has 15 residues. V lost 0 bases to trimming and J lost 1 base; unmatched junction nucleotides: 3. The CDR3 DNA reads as TGTGCCAGCAGCTTGGGTGCAGGGGGGAACACTGAAGCTTTCTTT. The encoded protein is CASSLGAGGNTEAFF.

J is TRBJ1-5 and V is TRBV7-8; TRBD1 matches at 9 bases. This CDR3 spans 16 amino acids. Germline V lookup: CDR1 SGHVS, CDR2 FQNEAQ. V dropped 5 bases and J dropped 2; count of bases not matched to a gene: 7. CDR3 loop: CASSPGDRAGNQPQHF. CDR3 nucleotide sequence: TGTGCCAGCAGCCCAGGGGACAGGGCTGGCAATCAGCCCCAGCATTTT.

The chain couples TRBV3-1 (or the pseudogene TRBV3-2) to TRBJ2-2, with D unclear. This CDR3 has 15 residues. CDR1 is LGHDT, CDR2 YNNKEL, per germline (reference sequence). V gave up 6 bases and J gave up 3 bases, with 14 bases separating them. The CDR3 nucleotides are TGTGCCAGCAGGGCCTATACGCAGGACACCGGGGAGCTGTTTTTT. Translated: CASRAYTQDTGELFF.

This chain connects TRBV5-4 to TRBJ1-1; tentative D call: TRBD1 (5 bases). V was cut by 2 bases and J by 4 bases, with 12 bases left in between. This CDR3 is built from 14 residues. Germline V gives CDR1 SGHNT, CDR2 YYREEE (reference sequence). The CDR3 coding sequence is TGTGCCAGCAGCTTAGTCACAGGCCCCACTGAAGCTTTCTTT. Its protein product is CASSLVTGPTEAFF.

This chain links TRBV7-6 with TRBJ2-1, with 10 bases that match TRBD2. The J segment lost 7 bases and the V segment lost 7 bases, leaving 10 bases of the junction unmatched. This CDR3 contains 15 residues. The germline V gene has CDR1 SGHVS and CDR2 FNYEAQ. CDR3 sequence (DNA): TGTGCCAGCACCCTAAGCGGGGGGGCCTTTAATGAGCAGTTCTTC. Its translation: CASTLSGGAFNEQFF.

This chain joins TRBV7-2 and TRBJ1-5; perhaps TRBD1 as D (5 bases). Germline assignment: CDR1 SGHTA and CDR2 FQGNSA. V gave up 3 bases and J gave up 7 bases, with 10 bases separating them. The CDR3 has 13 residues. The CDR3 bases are TGTGCCAGCAGCTTGGGGGGTGGCCAGCCCCAGCATTTT. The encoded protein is CASSLGGGQPQHF.

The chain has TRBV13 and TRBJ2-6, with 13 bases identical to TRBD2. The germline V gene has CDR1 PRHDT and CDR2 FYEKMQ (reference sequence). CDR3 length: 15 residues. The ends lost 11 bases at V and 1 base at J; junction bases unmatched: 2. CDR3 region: CAGTSGASGANVLTF. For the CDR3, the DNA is TGTGCCGGGACTAGCGGGGCTTCTGGGGCCAACGTCCTGACTTTC.

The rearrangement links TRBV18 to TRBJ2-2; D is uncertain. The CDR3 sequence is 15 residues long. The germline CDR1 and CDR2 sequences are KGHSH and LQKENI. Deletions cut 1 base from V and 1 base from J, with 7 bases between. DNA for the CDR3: TGTGCCAGCTCACCACAGGGCTTGAACACCGGGGAGCTGTTTTTT. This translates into CASSPQGLNTGELFF.

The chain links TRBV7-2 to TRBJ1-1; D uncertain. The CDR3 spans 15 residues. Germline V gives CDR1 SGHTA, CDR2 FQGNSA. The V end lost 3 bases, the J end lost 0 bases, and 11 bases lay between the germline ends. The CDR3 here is CASSFQKGMNTEAFF. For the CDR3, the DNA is TGTGCCAGCAGCTTTCAGAAGGGTATGAACACTGAAGCTTTCTTT.

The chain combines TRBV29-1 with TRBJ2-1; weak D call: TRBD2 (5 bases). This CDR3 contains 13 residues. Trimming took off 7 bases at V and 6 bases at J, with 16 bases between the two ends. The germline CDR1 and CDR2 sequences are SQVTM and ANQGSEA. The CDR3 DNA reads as TGCAGCGCGGCTAACGGACTTTCCAATGAGCAGTTCTTC. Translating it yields CSAANGLSNEQFF.

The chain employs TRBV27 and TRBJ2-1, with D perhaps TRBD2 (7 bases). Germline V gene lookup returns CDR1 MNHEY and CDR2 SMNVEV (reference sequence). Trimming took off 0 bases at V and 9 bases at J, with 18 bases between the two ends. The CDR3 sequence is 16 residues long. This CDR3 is CASSLSGIGGRGEQFF. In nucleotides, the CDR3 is TGTGCCAGCAGTTTATCCGGGATCGGGGGGCGCGGTGAGCAGTTCTTC.

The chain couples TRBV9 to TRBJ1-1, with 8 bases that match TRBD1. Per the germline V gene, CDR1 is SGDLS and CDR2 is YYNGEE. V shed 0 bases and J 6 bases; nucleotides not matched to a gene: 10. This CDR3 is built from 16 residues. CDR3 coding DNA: TGTGCCAGCAGCGTAGCCCCAGGGGGCCGAAGCGCTGAAGCTTTCTTT. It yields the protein CASSVAPGGRSAEAFF.